By sample share, the clone carrying this T cell receptor (beta chain) is large. No antigen is known for it. The sample is drawn from a study of T cells in localized non-small cell lung cancer. Sequencing was performed with immunoSEQ multiplex PCR; in TCRdb, only in-frame clones are kept and a portion is missing. The sample has some 3,000 clones; 30% to 45% are singletons. Study findings and constraints: Turning up in adjacent lung were a median approximately 58 of the top 100 tumor clones. Density of T cells in blood, when higher, went with longer overall survival.

This clonotype was obtained from a woman aged 40 to 75 with stage I lung adenocarcinoma. Sequenced material: normal lung tissue next to the tumor, taken before any cancer treatment.

The CDR3 nucleotides are TGTGCCAGCAGCCAAGATAGCGGGAGCTCCTACAATGAGCAGTTCTTC. It translates to CASSQDSGSSYNEQFF. The chain combines TRBV14 with TRBJ2-1, with 9 positions matching TRBD2. The CDR3 sequence is 16 residues long. Germline V gene sequence: CDR1 SGHDN, CDR2 FVKESK. V gave up 0 bases and J gave up 0 bases; unmatched junction bases: 0.